Listed below are T cell receptor beta chains from one sample, sequenced in a study of blood T cell repertoires in COVID-19. Some clones are missing from TCRdb's copy, which holds only in-frame ones; the method was immunoSEQ multiplex PCR. The sample carries about 210,000 clones, over 75% recorded once. Sequenced input: peripheral blood. The receptors were sampled from a woman aged 40 to 50 with acute or convalescent COVID-19. Both conserved end residues are part of each CDR3. D genes are given only for firm matches. Clone size, where shown, is once, few, many, or a class for clones that have expanded.

V: TRBV12-3/TRBV12-4; J: TRBJ2-1; size: once; D: -; CDR3: CASINRGGGSKFF; DNA: TGTGCCAGCATTAACCGAGGGGGGGGCTCAAAGTTCTTC
V: TRBV15; J: TRBJ2-3; size: -; D: TRBD2; CDR3: CATSRFLAGGGTDTQYF; DNA: TGTGCCACCAGCAGATTCCTAGCGGGGGGGGGCACAGATACGCAGTATTTT
V: TRBV7-2; J: TRBJ1-1; size: few; D: -; CDR3: CASSPLRGLEAFF; DNA: TGTGCCAGCAGCCCCCTTCGGGGTTTAGAAGCTTTCTTT
V: TRBV5-5; J: TRBJ2-2; size: -; D: -; CDR3: CASRSRRGGELFF; DNA: TGTGCCAGCCGATCCCGGCGGGGCGGGGAGCTGTTTTTT
V: TRBV7-9; J: TRBJ1-2; size: -; D: -; CDR3: CASSETDLYGYTF; DNA: TGTGCCAGCAGCGAGACAGATCTTTATGGCTACACCTTC
V: TRBV9; J: TRBJ1-1; size: once; D: TRBD1; CDR3: CASSPSLTGGTEAFF; DNA: TGTGCCAGCAGCCCCAGTCTAACAGGGGGCACTGAAGCTTTCTTT
V: TRBV5-1; J: TRBJ1-4; size: -; D: TRBD1; CDR3: CASSLAGTGSTNEKLFF; DNA: TGCGCCAGCAGCTTGGCCGGGACAGGATCAACTAATGAAAAACTGTTTTTT
V: TRBV5-1; J: TRBJ2-3; size: -; D: TRBD2; CDR3: CASSLQGSGGAGDTQYF; DNA: TGCGCCAGCAGCCTGCAGGGTAGCGGGGGGGCAGGAGATACGCAGTATTTT
V: TRBV7-8; J: TRBJ1-5; size: -; D: TRBD1; CDR3: CASSLQGAEDQPQHF; DNA: TGTGCCAGCAGCTTACAGGGGGCCGAGGATCAGCCCCAGCATTTT
V: TRBV2; J: TRBJ1-6; size: -; D: TRBD1; CDR3: CASRPDRGSSYNSPLHF; DNA: TGTGCCAGCAGGCCGGACAGGGGTAGCTCCTATAATTCACCCCTCCACTTT
V: TRBV3-1/TRBV3-2; J: TRBJ1-2; size: -; D: -; CDR3: CASSQRQAPNYGYTF; DNA: TGTGCCAGCAGCCAAAGACAGGCCCCTAACTATGGCTACACCTTC
V: TRBV12-3/TRBV12-4; J: TRBJ1-5; size: -; D: TRBD1; CDR3: CASSRDRDQPQHF; DNA: TGTGCCAGCAGTCGGGACAGAGATCAGCCCCAGCATTTT
V: TRBV5-4; J: TRBJ1-3; size: -; D: -; CDR3: CASSWRGGNTIYF; DNA: TGTGCCAGCAGCTGGAGGGGAGGAAACACCATATATTTT
V: TRBV7-2; J: TRBJ1-5; size: -; D: -; CDR3: CASSYGGSQPQHF; DNA: TGTGCCAGCAGCTACGGCGGGAGTCAGCCCCAGCATTTT
V: TRBV27; J: TRBJ1-2; size: -; D: -; CDR3: CASGEDYGYTF; DNA: TGTGCCAGCGGGGAGGACTATGGCTACACCTTC
V: TRBV7-2; J: TRBJ1-1; size: -; D: TRBD1; CDR3: CASSLGTGTEAFF; DNA: TGTGCCAGCAGCTTAGGGACAGGGACTGAAGCTTTCTTT
V: TRBV15; J: TRBJ1-1; size: -; D: TRBD1; CDR3: CATSSAIQGRMKAFF; DNA: TGTGCCACCAGCAGCGCAATACAGGGGAGAATGAAAGCTTTCTTT
V: TRBV6-5; J: TRBJ2-2; size: -; D: -; CDR3: CASSYGGAGSYGELFF; DNA: TGTGCCAGCAGTTACGGGGGGGCAGGGAGTTACGGGGAGCTGTTTTTT
V: TRBV5-5; J: TRBJ2-5; size: -; D: TRBD1; CDR3: CASSLLPTGGIETQYF; DNA: TGTGCCAGCAGCTTACTGCCGACAGGGGGGATAGAGACCCAGTACTTC
V: TRBV7-2; J: TRBJ2-2; size: -; D: TRBD1; CDR3: CASSPTGITNTGELFF; DNA: TGTGCCAGCAGCCCGACAGGGATAACGAACACCGGGGAGCTGTTTTTT
V: TRBV4-1; J: TRBJ2-1; size: -; D: TRBD1; CDR3: CASSQEDRSDYNEQFF; DNA: TGCGCCAGCAGCCAAGAGGACAGGTCGGACTACAATGAGCAGTTCTTC
V: TRBV27; J: TRBJ2-6; size: -; D: TRBD1; CDR3: CASSWTGGSGANVLTF; DNA: TGTGCCAGCAGTTGGACAGGGGGGTCTGGGGCCAACGTCCTGACTTTC
V: TRBV4-2; J: TRBJ1-1; size: -; D: -; CDR3: CASSQRQMNTEAFF; DNA: TGTGCCAGCAGCCAAAGACAGATGAACACTGAAGCTTTCTTT
V: TRBV7-3; J: TRBJ1-6; size: -; D: -; CDR3: CASGMEGTLYNSPLHF; DNA: TGTGCCAGCGGTATGGAGGGAACTCTTTACAATTCACCCCTCCACTTT
V: TRBV7-9; J: TRBJ1-2; size: -; D: -; CDR3: CASSFWGGGYTF; DNA: TGTGCCAGCAGCTTCTGGGGCGGTGGCTACACCTTC
V: TRBV30; J: TRBJ1-2; size: -; D: -; CDR3: CAWSVSVAETYGYTF; DNA: TGTGCCTGGAGTGTCTCCGTGGCGGAGACCTATGGCTACACCTTC
V: TRBV27; J: TRBJ2-1; size: -; D: -; CDR3: CASGGYNEQFF; DNA: TGTGCCAGCGGAGGGTACAATGAGCAGTTCTTC
V: TRBV29-1; J: TRBJ1-2; size: few; D: -; CDR3: CSVEAGINYGYTF; DNA: TGCAGCGTTGAAGCAGGGATTAACTATGGCTACACCTTC
V: TRBV20-1; J: TRBJ1-2; size: -; D: -; CDR3: CSASQGRSNGYTF; DNA: TGCAGTGCTAGTCAGGGGCGGTCTAATGGCTACACCTTC
V: TRBV18; J: TRBJ1-1; size: -; D: -; CDR3: CASSPPDRPNTEAFF; DNA: TGTGCCAGCTCACCACCGGACAGACCGAACACTGAAGCTTTCTTT
V: TRBV5-1; J: TRBJ1-5; size: -; D: TRBD1; CDR3: CASSWGQGDQPQHF; DNA: TGCGCCAGCAGCTGGGGACAGGGTGATCAGCCCCAGCATTTT
V: TRBV7-2; J: TRBJ1-2; size: -; D: -; CDR3: CASSGTGTRYGYTF; DNA: TGTGCCAGCAGCGGGACCGGGACACGCTATGGCTACACCTTC
V: TRBV9; J: TRBJ2-2; size: once; D: TRBD2; CDR3: CASSPRTSGGAYTGELFF; DNA: TGTGCCAGCAGCCCCCGGACTAGCGGGGGGGCCTACACCGGGGAGCTGTTTTTT
V: TRBV18; J: TRBJ1-6; size: -; D: -; CDR3: CASSSGLQGNSPLHF; DNA: TGTGCCAGCTCATCCGGCCTACAGGGAAATTCACCCCTCCACTTT
V: TRBV7-9; J: TRBJ2-1; size: -; D: TRBD2; CDR3: CASSLGRTSGDNEQFF; DNA: TGTGCCAGCAGCTTAGGGCGGACTAGCGGAGACAATGAGCAGTTCTTC
V: TRBV2; J: TRBJ1-2; size: -; D: -; CDR3: CASSPRGEGYGYTF; DNA: TGTGCCAGCAGCCCCAGGGGAGAAGGGTATGGCTACACCTTC
V: TRBV6-6; J: TRBJ2-4; size: -; D: -; CDR3: CASTSGINIQYF; DNA: TGTGCCAGCACCTCAGGGATAAACATTCAGTACTTC
V: TRBV5-1; J: TRBJ1-2; size: once; D: TRBD1; CDR3: CASSLGDRDGYTF; DNA: TGCGCCAGCAGCTTGGGGGACAGGGATGGCTACACCTTC
V: TRBV9; J: TRBJ1-6; size: -; D: -; CDR3: CASSAQGGSQNSPLHF; DNA: TGTGCCAGCAGTGCTCAGGGAGGGTCTCAAAATTCACCCCTCCACTTT
V: TRBV5-1; J: TRBJ2-5; size: -; D: TRBD2; CDR3: CASSFLAGGPVEETQYF; DNA: TGCGCCAGCAGCTTTTTGGCGGGGGGGCCGGTGGAAGAGACCCAGTACTTC
V: TRBV6-5; J: TRBJ2-1; size: once; D: -; CDR3: CATQEGTYNEQFF; DNA: TGTGCCACCCAGGAGGGGACGTACAATGAGCAGTTCTTC
V: TRBV29-1; J: TRBJ2-2; size: -; D: -; CDR3: CSVVPEAGVSNTGELFF; DNA: TGCAGCGTTGTCCCCGAAGCGGGTGTTTCGAACACCGGGGAGCTGTTTTTT
V: TRBV18; J: TRBJ1-4; size: -; D: TRBD1; CDR3: CASSPGTVATNEKLFF; DNA: TGTGCCAGCTCACCCGGGACAGTTGCAACTAATGAAAAACTGTTTTTT
V: TRBV7-2; J: TRBJ2-5; size: few; D: TRBD2; CDR3: CASSLLLAGGPSPETQYF; DNA: TGTGCCAGCAGCTTACTCCTAGCGGGGGGGCCGAGCCCAGAGACCCAGTACTTC
V: TRBV18; J: TRBJ1-5; size: -; D: -; CDR3: CASSRFGGSNQPQHF; DNA: TGTGCCAGCTCACGGTTTGGCGGGTCCAATCAGCCCCAGCATTTT
V: TRBV9; J: TRBJ1-2; size: -; D: -; CDR3: CASSVGGVSKNYGYTF; DNA: TGTGCCAGCAGCGTAGGCGGAGTCAGCAAGAACTATGGCTACACCTTC
V: TRBV6-6; J: TRBJ1-2; size: -; D: -; CDR3: CASSSGIQDTF; DNA: TGTGCCAGCAGTTCCGGGATTCAGGACACCTTC
V: TRBV5-1; J: TRBJ1-4; size: -; D: TRBD1; CDR3: CASSVQPGQGGEKLFF; DNA: TGCGCCAGCAGCGTCCAGCCGGGACAGGGAGGAGAAAAACTGTTTTTT
V: TRBV30; J: TRBJ1-2; size: few; D: TRBD1; CDR3: CAWTLPDRALYGYTF; DNA: TGTGCCTGGACCTTACCGGACAGGGCCCTCTATGGCTACACCTTC
V: TRBV3-1/TRBV3-2; J: TRBJ1-4; size: -; D: -; CDR3: CASRGREKLFF; DNA: TGTGCCAGCAGGGGGAGGGAAAAACTGTTTTTT
V: TRBV6-5; J: TRBJ1-2; size: -; D: -; CDR3: CASSYSIGSRGYTF; DNA: TGTGCCAGCAGTTACTCGATCGGGTCCCGGGGCTACACCTTC
V: TRBV18; J: TRBJ2-4; size: -; D: TRBD1; CDR3: CASSPTQGDKKNIQYF; DNA: TGTGCCAGCTCTCCCACACAGGGGGATAAGAAAAACATTCAGTACTTC
V: TRBV18; J: TRBJ2-2; size: -; D: TRBD1; CDR3: CASSPPGQGRPGELFF; DNA: TGTGCCAGCTCACCACCGGGACAGGGGCGGCCCGGGGAGCTGTTTTTT
V: TRBV7-2; J: TRBJ2-4; size: once; D: -; CDR3: CASSPLAWSGNIQYF; DNA: TGTGCCAGCAGCCCCCTTGCTTGGAGTGGAAACATTCAGTACTTC